This record concerns one TCR beta chain sequence. These data originate in a study of shared clonotypes between healthy human individuals. This CDR3 spans 15 amino acids. Trimming took off 5 bases at V and 6 bases at J, with 16 bases between the two ends. CDR1 SNHLY and CDR2 FYNNEI come from the germline V gene. TCRdb keeps only in-frame clones here, not all; method: immunoSEQ multiplex PCR. The sample consists of about 1 million clones, about 75% of them appearing once. The sequence derives from a man younger than 35 in good health. Sequencing input: memory CD4+ T cells sorted from blood. Subset meaning: CD45RA-negative fraction. This chain uses TRBV2 with TRBJ2-2; D possibly matches TRBD1 or TRBD2 (6 bases each). CDR3 DNA: TGTGCCAGCAGTTCTACACGGAGGGGGTCCGGGGAGCTGTTTTTT. Its translation is CASSSTRRGSGELFF. The entire variable domain, with the rest obtained from reference TRBV2 and TRBJ2-2, is as follows: EPEVTQTPSHQVTQMGQEVILRCVPISNHLYFYWYRQILGQKVEFLVSFYNNEISEKSEIFDDQFSVERPDGSNFTLKIRSTKLEDSAMYFCASSSTRRGSGELFFGEGSRLTVL.